This entry concerns a single TCR beta chain. Its cognate antigen is unknown. Other autoimmune diseases, uncontrolled infections, pregnancy or lactation led to the exclusion of patients. Germline V gives CDR1 DFQATT, CDR2 SNEGSKA (reference sequence). The CDR3 runs 14 residues. The junction had 3 bases not matched to a gene; V was cut back by 5 bases and J by 0 bases. This sample is drawn from a study of Graves' ophthalmopathy and Graves' hyperthyroidism. Findings and limits, study-wide: Using 13 signatures, a model distinguished ophthalmopathy from stable hyperthyroidism, reaching around 90% sensitivity and 81.08% specificity. The model reached 70.59% sensitivity and roughly 76% specificity for predicting ophthalmopathy progression.

Using RNA transcripts, the TCR beta CDR3 regions were amplified. First-round RT-PCR employed HTBI primers, with a second-round multiplex PCR after it. TCRdb ran MiXCR on the multiplex PCR reads and lists one entry per CDR3 protein. The data hold hundreds of thousands of distinct CDR3 sequences, with more than 20% observed a single time. Source material: peripheral blood. The TCR originated in a woman aged 18-30 years with stable Graves' hyperthyroidism. The J gene is TRBJ2-7, the V gene TRBV20-1; 11 positions agree with TRBD1. CDR3 in amino acids: CSADGTGGSYEQYF. The CDR3 DNA sequence: TGCAGTGCTGATGGGACAGGGGGCTCCTACGAGCAGTACTTC.